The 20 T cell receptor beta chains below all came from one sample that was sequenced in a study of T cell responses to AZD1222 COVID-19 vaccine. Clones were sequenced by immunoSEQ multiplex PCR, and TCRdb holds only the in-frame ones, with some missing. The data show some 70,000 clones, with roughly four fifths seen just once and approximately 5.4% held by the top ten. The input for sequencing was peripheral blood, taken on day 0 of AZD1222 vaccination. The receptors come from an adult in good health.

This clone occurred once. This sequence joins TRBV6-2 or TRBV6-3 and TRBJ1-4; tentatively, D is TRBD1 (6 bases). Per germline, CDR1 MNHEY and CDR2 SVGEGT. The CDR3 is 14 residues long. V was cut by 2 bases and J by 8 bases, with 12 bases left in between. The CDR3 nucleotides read TGTGCCAGCAGTTACGATAGGGGGAGCGAAAAACTGTTTTTT. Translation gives CASSYDRGSEKLFF.

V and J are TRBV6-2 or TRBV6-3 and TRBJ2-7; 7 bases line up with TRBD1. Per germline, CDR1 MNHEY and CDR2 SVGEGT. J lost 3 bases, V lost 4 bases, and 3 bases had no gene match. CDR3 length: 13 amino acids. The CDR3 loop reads CASSLQGLYEQYF. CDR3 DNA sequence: TGTGCCAGCAGTTTACAGGGGCTCTACGAGCAGTACTTC.

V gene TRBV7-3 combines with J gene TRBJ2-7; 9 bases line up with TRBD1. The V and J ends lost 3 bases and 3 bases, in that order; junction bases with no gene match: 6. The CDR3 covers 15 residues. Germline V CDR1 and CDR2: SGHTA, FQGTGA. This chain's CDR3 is CASSLGQGSDYEQYF. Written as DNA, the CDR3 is TGTGCCAGCAGCTTGGGACAGGGAAGTGACTACGAGCAGTACTTC.

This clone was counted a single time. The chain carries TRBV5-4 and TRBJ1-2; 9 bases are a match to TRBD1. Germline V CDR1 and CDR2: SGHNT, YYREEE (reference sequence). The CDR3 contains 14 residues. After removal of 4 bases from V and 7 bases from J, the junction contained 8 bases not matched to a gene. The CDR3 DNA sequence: TGTGCCAGCAGCCCCGGGACAGGGCTGGGTGGCTACACCTTC. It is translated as CASSPGTGLGGYTF.

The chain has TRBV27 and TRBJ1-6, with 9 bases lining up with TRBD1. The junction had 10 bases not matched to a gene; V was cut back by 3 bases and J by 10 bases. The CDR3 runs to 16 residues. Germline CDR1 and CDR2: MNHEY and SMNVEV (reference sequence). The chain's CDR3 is CASSLWAGQGTSPLHF. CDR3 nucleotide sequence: TGTGCCAGCAGTTTGTGGGCCGGACAGGGGACCTCACCCCTCCACTTT.

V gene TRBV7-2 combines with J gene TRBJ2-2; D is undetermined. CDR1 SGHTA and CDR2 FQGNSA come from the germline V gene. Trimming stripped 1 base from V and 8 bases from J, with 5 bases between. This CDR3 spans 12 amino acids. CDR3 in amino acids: CASSLVFGELFF. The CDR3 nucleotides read TGTGCCAGCAGCTTAGTCTTTGGGGAGCTGTTTTTT.

CDR3 sequence (DNA): TGTGCCAGCAGCTTAGACATTACGGCAGGAAACACCATATATTTT. Protein sequence: CASSLDITAGNTIYF. The chain recombines TRBV11-3 with TRBJ1-3; the D is unclear. CDR1 is SGHNT and CDR2 is YENEEA in the germline V gene. Trimming stripped 0 bases from V and 4 bases from J, with 10 bases between. The CDR3 is 15 amino acids. The full variable domain, its missing parts supplied by reference TRBV11-3 and TRBJ1-3, is EAGVVQSPRYKIIEKKQPVAFWCNPISGHNTLYWYLQNLGQGPELLIRYENEEAVDDSQLPKDRFSAERLKGVDSTLKIQPAELGDSAVYLCASSLDITAGNTIYFGEGSWLTVV.

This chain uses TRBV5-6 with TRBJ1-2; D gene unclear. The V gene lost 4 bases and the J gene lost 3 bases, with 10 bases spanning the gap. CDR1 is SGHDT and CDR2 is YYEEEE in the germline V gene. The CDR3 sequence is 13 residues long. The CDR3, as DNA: TGTGCCAGCAGCCCCGGGCCAGACTATGGCTACACCTTC. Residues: CASSPGPDYGYTF. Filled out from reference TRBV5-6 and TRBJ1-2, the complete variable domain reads DAGVTQSPTHLIKTRGQQVTLRCSPKSGHDTVSWYQQALGQGPQFIFQYYEEEERQRGNFPDRFSGHQFPNYSSELNVNALLLGDSALYLCASSPGPDYGYTFGSGTRLTVV.

This CDR3 reads CASKGVEDYGYTF. The CDR3 DNA reads TGTGCCAGTAAAGGGGTGGAAGACTATGGCTACACCTTC. The chain employs TRBV19 and TRBJ1-2, with D possibly being TRBD1 (5 bases). Trimming removed 7 bases at V and 3 bases at J, with 12 bases between. Germline V gene lookup returns CDR1 LNHDA and CDR2 SQIVND (reference sequence). The CDR3 contains 13 residues.

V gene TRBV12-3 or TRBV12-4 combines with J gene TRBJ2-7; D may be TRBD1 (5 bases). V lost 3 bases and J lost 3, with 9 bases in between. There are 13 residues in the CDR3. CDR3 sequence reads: CASSFRTNYEQYF. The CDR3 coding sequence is TGTGCCAGCAGTTTTAGGACAAACTACGAGCAGTACTTC.

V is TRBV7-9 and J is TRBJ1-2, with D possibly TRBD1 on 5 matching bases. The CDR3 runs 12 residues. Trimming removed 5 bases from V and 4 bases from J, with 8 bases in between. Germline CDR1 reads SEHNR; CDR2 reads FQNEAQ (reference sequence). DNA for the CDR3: TGTGCCAGCAGCCTGGACACCTATGGCTACACCTTC. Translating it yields CASSLDTYGYTF.

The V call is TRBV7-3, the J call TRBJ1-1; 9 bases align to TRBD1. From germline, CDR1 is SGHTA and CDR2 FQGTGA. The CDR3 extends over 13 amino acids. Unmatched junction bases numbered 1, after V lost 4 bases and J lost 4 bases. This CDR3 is CASSSGQGTEAFF. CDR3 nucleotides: TGTGCCAGCAGCTCGGGACAGGGCACTGAAGCTTTCTTT.

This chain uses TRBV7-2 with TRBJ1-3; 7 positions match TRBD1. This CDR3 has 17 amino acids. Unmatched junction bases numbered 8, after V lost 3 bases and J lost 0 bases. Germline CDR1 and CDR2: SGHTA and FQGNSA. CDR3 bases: TGTGCCAGCAGCTTGCGCACCGGGACAGTCTCTGGAAACACCATATATTTT. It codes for CASSLRTGTVSGNTIYF.

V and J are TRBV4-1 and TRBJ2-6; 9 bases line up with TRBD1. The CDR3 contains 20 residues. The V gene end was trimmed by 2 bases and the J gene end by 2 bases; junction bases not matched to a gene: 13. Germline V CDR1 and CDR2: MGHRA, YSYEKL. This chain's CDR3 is CASSQIRRRDREAGANVLTF. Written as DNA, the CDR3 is TGCGCCAGCAGCCAAATCAGACGGAGGGACAGGGAGGCTGGGGCCAACGTCCTGACTTTC.

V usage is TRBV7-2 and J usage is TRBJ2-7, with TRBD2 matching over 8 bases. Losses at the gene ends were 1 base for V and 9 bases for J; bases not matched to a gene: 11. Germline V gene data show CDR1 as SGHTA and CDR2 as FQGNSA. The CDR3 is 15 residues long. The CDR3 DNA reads TGTGCCAGCAGCTTAGTGGCTAGCGGGTTCCCAGGGCAGTACTTC. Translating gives CASSLVASGFPGQYF.

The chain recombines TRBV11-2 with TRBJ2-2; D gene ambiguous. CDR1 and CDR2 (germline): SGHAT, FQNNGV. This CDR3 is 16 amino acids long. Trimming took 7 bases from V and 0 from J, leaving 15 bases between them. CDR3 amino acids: CASNVRALSNTGELFF. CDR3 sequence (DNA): TGTGCCAGCAACGTCCGGGCCCTTTCGAACACCGGGGAGCTGTTTTTT. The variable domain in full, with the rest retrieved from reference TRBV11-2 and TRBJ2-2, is EAGVAQSPRYKIIEKRQSVAFWCNPISGHATLYWYQQILGQGPKLLIQFQNNGVVDDSQLPKDRFSAERLKGVDSTLKIQPAKLEDSAVYLCASNVRALSNTGELFFGEGSRLTVL.

CDR3 in DNA: TGTGCCAGCAGCCAAGCTTCCAGGGGAGTCGGGGAGCAGTTCTTC. It encodes CASSQASRGVGEQFF. The genes are TRBV3-1 (or the pseudogene TRBV3-2) and TRBJ2-1; possibly TRBD1 for D (6 bases). From germline, CDR1 is LGHDT and CDR2 YNNKEL (reference sequence). The CDR3 sequence is 15 residues long. V lost 1 base, J lost 10 bases, and 17 bases lay in between.

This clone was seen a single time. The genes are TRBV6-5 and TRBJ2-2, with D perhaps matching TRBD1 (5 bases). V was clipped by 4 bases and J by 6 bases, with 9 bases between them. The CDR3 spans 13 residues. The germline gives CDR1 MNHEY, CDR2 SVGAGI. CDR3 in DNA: TGTGCCAGCAGTTCTGACAGTCCCGGGGAGCTGTTTTTT. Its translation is CASSSDSPGELFF.

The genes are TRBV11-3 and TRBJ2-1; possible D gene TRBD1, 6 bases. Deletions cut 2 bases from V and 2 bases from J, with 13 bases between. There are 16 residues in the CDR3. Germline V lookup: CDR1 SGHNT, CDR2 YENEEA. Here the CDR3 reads CASSLQGTQPYNEQFF. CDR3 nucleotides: TGTGCCAGCAGCTTACAGGGGACCCAACCCTACAATGAGCAGTTCTTC.

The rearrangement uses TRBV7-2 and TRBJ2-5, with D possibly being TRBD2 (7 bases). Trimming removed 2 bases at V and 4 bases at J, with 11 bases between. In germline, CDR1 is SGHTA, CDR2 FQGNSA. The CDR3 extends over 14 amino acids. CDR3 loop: CASSLLGGPETQYF. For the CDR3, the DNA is TGTGCCAGCAGCTTACTGGGGGGGCCAGAGACCCAGTACTTC. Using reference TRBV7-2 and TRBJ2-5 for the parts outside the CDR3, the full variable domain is GAGVSQSPSNKVTEKGKDVELRCDPISGHTALYWYRQSLGQGLEFLIYFQGNSAPDKSGLPSDRFSAERTGGSVSTLTIQRTQQEDSAVYLCASSLLGGPETQYFGPGTRLLVL.